This T cell receptor beta chain was sequenced for a study of identical twins. Overall study results and limits: Insertion counts were lower in abundant cord blood beta clonotypes, a trend that memory repertoires did not show. Out-of-frame alpha sequences shared between twins exhibited an excess of low generation probability.

It was template switching that added a universal primer site, and there were unique molecular identifiers on the cDNA. TCRdb reprocessed the 5' RACE reads via MiXCR and lists one record per CDR3 protein. The data hold some 460,000 distinct CDR3 sequences, with 14% observed a single time. Donors uniformly comprised healthy Caucasians. Note on this clonotype: What it binds is unknown.

These data were also filed under a second study, of yellow fever vaccine responses in identical twins.

Input material: CD4+ T cells sorted from blood. This receptor was taken from a woman younger than 30 in good health.

CDR3 nucleotide sequence: TGCAGCGTTGGCTCGGCCCTGACAGGGAGCACAGATACGCAGTATTTT. Translated: CSVGSALTGSTDTQYF. This sequence joins TRBV29-1 and TRBJ2-3, with TRBD1 matching 7 bases. Germline values: CDR1 SQVTM, CDR2 ANQGSEA. This CDR3 contains 16 residues. V was clipped by 4 bases and J by 0 bases; unmatched bases: 10.